What follows describes a single TCR beta chain. Its antigen is unknown. This entry belongs to a study of blood T cells in healthy people across ages. Findings of the study overall: In the absence of known donor CMV status, changes in expanded clonotypes were possibly confounded.

The authors ran a second PCR of 7 to 11 cycles using a sample-barcoded 5' primer and a J-beta primer mix. TCRdb reanalysed the 5' RACE reads using MiXCR and keeps one entry per CDR3 protein. The sample includes some 1.5 million distinct CDR3 sequences, roughly 27% seen only once; the top ten take about 8%. Drawing of peripheral blood yielded ten milliliters from each donor. Germline V gene data show CDR1 as MNHEY and CDR2 as SVGEGT. Trimming cost V 6 bases and J 6 bases; bases outside gene matches: 11. This CDR3 contains 16 residues. Sequencing was performed on blood. The receptor comes from a woman in her twenties or thirties in good health. This sequence joins TRBV6-2 or TRBV6-3 and TRBJ1-5; 10 positions match TRBD1. CDR3 sequence (DNA): TGTGCCAGCAGCCCGGGGGGACAGGGGCTTAGTCAGCCCCAGCATTTT. It translates to CASSPGGQGLSQPQHF.